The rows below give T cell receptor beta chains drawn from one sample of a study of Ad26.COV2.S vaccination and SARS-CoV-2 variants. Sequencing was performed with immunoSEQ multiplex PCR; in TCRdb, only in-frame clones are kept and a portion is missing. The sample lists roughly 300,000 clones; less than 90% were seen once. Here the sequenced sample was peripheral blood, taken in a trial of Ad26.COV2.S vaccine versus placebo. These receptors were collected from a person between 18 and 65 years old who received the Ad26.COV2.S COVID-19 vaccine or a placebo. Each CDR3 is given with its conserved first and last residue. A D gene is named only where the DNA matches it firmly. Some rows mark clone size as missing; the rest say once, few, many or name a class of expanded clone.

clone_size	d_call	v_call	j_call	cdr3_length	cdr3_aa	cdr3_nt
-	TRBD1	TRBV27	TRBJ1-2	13	CASNGRGRAGYTF	TGTGCCAGCAACGGGAGGGGGCGAGCTGGCTACACCTTC
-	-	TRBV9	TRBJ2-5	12	CASSVAGETQYF	TGTGCCAGCAGCGTAGCTGGAGAGACCCAGTACTTC
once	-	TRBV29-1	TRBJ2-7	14	CSVEDQVGPYEQYF	TGCAGCGTTGAAGATCAGGTAGGACCCTACGAGCAGTACTTC
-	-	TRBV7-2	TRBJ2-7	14	CASSLDPGSYEQYF	TGTGCCAGCAGCTTAGATCCCGGAAGCTACGAGCAGTACTTC
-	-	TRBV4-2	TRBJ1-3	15	CASSHLHGSGNTIYF	TGTGCCAGCAGCCACCTACACGGCTCTGGAAACACCATATATTTT
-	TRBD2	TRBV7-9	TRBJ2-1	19	CASSLVGLAGGRDSREQFF	TGTGCCAGCAGCTTAGTGGGACTAGCGGGAGGCCGGGATTCGCGCGAGCAGTTCTTC
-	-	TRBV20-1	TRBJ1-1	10	CSATFLEAFF	TGCAGTGCTACCTTTCTTGAAGCTTTCTTT
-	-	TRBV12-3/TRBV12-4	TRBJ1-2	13	CASSLTQGNGYTF	TGTGCCAGCAGTTTAACTCAGGGAAATGGCTACACCTTC
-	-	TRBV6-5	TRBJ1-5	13	CASFRGYNQPQHF	TGTGCCAGCTTTCGGGGTTACAATCAGCCCCAGCATTTT
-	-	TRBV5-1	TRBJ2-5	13	CASSIQAQETQYF	TGCGCCAGCAGCATACAGGCTCAAGAGACCCAGTACTTC
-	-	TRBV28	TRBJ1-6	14	CASSLIVRNSPLHF	TGTGCCAGCAGTTTAATTGTTCGAAATTCACCCCTCCACTTT
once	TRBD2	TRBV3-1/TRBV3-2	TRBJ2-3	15	CASTLAGGPADTQYF	TGTGCCAGCACCCTAGCGGGGGGGCCCGCAGATACGCAGTATTTT
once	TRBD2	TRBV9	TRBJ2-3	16	CASSVTAGGPVDTQYF	TGTGCCAGCAGCGTCACAGCGGGGGGGCCTGTAGATACGCAGTATTTT
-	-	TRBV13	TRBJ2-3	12	CASSFSTDTQYF	TGTGCCAGCAGCTTTAGCACAGATACGCAGTATTTT
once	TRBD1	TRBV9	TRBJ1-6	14	CASSDRQGNSPLHF	TGTGCCAGCAGCGACCGACAGGGGAATTCACCCCTCCACTTT
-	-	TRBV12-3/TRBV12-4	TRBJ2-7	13	CASSLGSHYEQYF	TGTGCCAGCAGTTTAGGATCCCACTACGAGCAGTACTTC
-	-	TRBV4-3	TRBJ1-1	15	CASSQGFSGITEAFF	TGCGCCAGCAGCCAAGGGTTCTCAGGGATTACTGAAGCTTTCTTT
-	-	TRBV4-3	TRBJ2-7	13	CASSQGQRYEQYF	TGCGCCAGCAGCCAAGGACAGCGCTACGAGCAGTACTTC
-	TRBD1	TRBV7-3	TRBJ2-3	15	CASSQAGTGTDTQYF	TGTGCCAGCAGCCAAGCCGGGACAGGCACAGATACGCAGTATTTT
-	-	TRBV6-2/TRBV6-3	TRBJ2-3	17	CASRYRTLGGGTDTQYF	TGTGCCAGCAGGTACCGGACCCTGGGTGGTGGGACAGATACGCAGTATTTT
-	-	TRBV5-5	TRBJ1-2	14	CASSLVGRGYGYTF	TGTGCCAGCAGCTTGGTCGGCAGGGGTTATGGCTACACCTTC
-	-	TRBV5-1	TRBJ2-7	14	CASNLAGSSYEQYF	TGCGCCAGTAACCTGGCAGGGAGCTCCTACGAGCAGTACTTC
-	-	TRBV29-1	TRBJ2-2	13	CSVNPSPTGELFF	TGCAGCGTTAACCCATCCCCGACCGGGGAGCTGTTTTTT
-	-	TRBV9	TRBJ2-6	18	CASSPSGTSLSGANVLTF	TGTGCCAGCAGCCCTTCCGGGACTTCCCTCTCTGGGGCCAACGTCCTGACTTTC
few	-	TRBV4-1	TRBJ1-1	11	CASSQLGGAFF	TGCGCCAGCAGCCAATTAGGGGGAGCTTTCTTT